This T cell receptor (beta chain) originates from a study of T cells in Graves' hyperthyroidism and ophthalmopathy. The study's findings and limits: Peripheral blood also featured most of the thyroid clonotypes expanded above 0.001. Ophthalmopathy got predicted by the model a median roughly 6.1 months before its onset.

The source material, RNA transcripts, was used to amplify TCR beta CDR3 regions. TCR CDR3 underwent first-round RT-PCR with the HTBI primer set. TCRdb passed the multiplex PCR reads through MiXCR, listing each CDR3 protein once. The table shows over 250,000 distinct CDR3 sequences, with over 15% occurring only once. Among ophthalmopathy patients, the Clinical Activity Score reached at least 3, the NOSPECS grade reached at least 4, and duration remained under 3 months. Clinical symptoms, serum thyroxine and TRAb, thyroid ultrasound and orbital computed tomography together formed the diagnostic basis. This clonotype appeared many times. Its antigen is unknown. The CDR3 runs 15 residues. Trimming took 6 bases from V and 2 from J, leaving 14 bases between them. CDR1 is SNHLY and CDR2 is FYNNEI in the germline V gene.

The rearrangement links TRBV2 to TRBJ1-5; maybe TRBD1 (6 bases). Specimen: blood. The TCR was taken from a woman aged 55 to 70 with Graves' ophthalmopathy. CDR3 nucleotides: TGTGCCAGCAGGGAGGGCAGGGGCGGCAATCAGCCCCAGCATTTT. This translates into CASREGRGGNQPQHF.